Each of the 27 T cell receptor beta chains below was sequenced from the same sample in a study of cytomegalovirus exposure and HLA in healthy donors (dated by TCRdb to the late 2010s). Library preparation was by the immunoSEQ multiplex PCR assay. A mixture of 60 forward primers for TCR Vbeta segments and 13 reverse primers for TCR Jbeta segments was used in the multiplex PCR. TCRdb retrieved this table from immuneACCESS and kept in-frame rearrangements only. Not all clones are present; in checked studies, unresolved V genes account for under half, and no reason is known for the remainder. Recorded for this sample are around 120,000 clones; roughly 86% of them occurred a single time. 1.8% of the sample is in the top ten clones. The sequencing input was PBMCs. These receptors were taken from a man aged 18-30 years in good health and CMV-seronegative.

CDR3 coding DNA: TGTGCCACCAGCAGAGAATACCGGGACACGCGCTATGGCTACACCTTC. Amino acids: CATSREYRDTRYGYTF. This chain joins TRBV15 and TRBJ1-2, with D possibly being TRBD1 (6 bases). Germline CDR1 LNHNV, CDR2 YYDKDF (reference sequence). Trimming stripped 0 bases from V and 4 bases from J, with 15 bases between. The CDR3 has 16 amino acids.

Only a few counts were recorded for this clone. This chain joins TRBV10-3 and TRBJ2-7; the match to TRBD1 covers 9 bases. Trimming at V came to 3 bases and at J to 3 bases, leaving 9 bases not matched to a gene. Germline values: CDR1 ENHRY, CDR2 SYGVKD. The CDR3 has 16 residues. This CDR3 is CAISDPGTGSFYEQYF. The DNA of the CDR3 is TGTGCCATCAGTGACCCTGGGACAGGGAGTTTCTACGAGCAGTACTTC.

The chain recombines TRBV5-1 with TRBJ2-1; tentatively, D is TRBD2 (5 bases). This CDR3 has 15 amino acids. Germline V gene data show CDR1 as SGHRS and CDR2 as YFSETQ. With 0 bases removed from V and 3 bases from J, the gap between germline ends came to 10 bases. The DNA for the CDR3 is TGCGCCAGCAGCTTGGAGAGGGCCGGCTACAATGAGCAGTTCTTC. Residues: CASSLERAGYNEQFF.

The chain is built from TRBV7-2 and TRBJ1-1; 7 bases agree with TRBD1. Germline CDR1 reads SGHTA; CDR2 reads FQGNSA. Losses at the gene ends were 5 bases for V and 1 base for J; bases not matched to a gene: 4. CDR3 length equals 14 residues. In DNA, the CDR3 is TGTGCCAGCAGCAACAACAGGGGGAACACTGAAGCTTTCTTT. It encodes CASSNNRGNTEAFF.

The chain employs TRBV4-3 and TRBJ1-5; TRBD1 is a possible D gene (6 bases). Germline assignment: CDR1 LGHNA and CDR2 YSLEER. This CDR3 is built from 14 residues. Deletions cut 4 bases from V and 7 bases from J, with 14 bases between. DNA for the CDR3: TGCGCCAGCAGCCGATTCAGGGGAGGGCAGCCCCAGCATTTT. This codes for CASSRFRGGQPQHF.

This clone has only one observation. V is TRBV11-2 and J is TRBJ1-2; the D is unclear. The V end was cut by 1 base, the J end by 4 bases, with 13 bases between. This CDR3 has 15 residues. Germline V lookup: CDR1 SGHAT, CDR2 FQNNGV. The CDR3 nucleotides are TGTGCCAGCAGCTTAGGTCTCTCGGCGGGCTATGGCTACACCTTC. This gives the protein CASSLGLSAGYGYTF.

This sequence joins TRBV28 and TRBJ1-6; a possible D gene is TRBD1 (6 bases). The germline V and J ends were trimmed by 6 bases and 9 bases, with 18 bases remaining between them. CDR3 length equals 15 residues. Germline V gene data show CDR1 as MDHEN and CDR2 as SYDVKM. In DNA form, the CDR3 reads TGTGCCAGCAGACATCCCACAGGGATGGGTTCACCCCTCCACTTT. This gives the protein CASRHPTGMGSPLHF. Full variable domain (missing parts from reference TRBV28 and TRBJ1-6): DVKVTQSSRYLVKRTGEKVFLECVQDMDHENMFWYRQDPGLGLRLIYFSYDVKMKEKGDIPEGYSVSREKKERFSLILESASTNQTSMYLCASRHPTGMGSPLHFGNGTRLTVT.

The chain has TRBV12-5 and TRBJ1-1, with 11 positions matching TRBD1. This CDR3 has 15 residues. The V segment lost 4 bases and the J segment 5 bases; nucleotides outside the gene matches: 6. Germline V gives CDR1 LGHNT, CDR2 FRNRAP. The CDR3 loop is CASGSDRGRGTEAFF. The CDR3 DNA reads as TGTGCTAGTGGTTCGGACAGGGGGCGAGGGACTGAAGCTTTCTTT.

This rearrangement joins TRBV27 to TRBJ2-1, with 13 bases aligning to TRBD2. CDR3 size: 17 residues. J was trimmed by 3 bases and V by 5 bases; bases with no gene match: 7. Germline CDR1 reads MNHEY; CDR2 reads SMNVEV (reference sequence). CDR3 loop: CASSPRLAGGYYNEQFF. CDR3 nucleotides: TGTGCCAGCAGTCCCCGACTAGCGGGGGGCTACTACAATGAGCAGTTCTTC.

The chain employs TRBV19 and TRBJ2-1, with D possibly being TRBD1 (6 bases). This CDR3 spans 13 amino acids. Germline CDR1 is LNHDA and CDR2 is SQIVND (reference sequence). V was shortened by 7 bases and J by 6 bases, with 13 bases between the two germline ends. The CDR3 DNA reads TGTGCCAGTATAGACAGGCGTCTCAATGAGCAGTTCTTC. Translation: CASIDRRLNEQFF.

The CDR3 region has the DNA TGTGCCAGCTCACCAGCGAAGCAGGGGAGCACAGATACGCAGTATTTT. This encodes CASSPAKQGSTDTQYF. The J gene is TRBJ2-3, the V gene TRBV18; D perhaps matches TRBD1 (6 bases). Per the germline V gene, CDR1 is KGHSH and CDR2 is LQKENI. Trimming pared 2 bases from V and 0 bases from J, leaving 12 bases between. The CDR3 has 16 amino acids.

This clone has only one observation. This chain uses TRBV9 with TRBJ2-5, with 10 positions matching TRBD1. This CDR3 has 15 residues. V shed 2 bases and J 5 bases; nucleotides not matched to a gene: 6. CDR1 SGDLS and CDR2 YYNGEE come from the germline V gene. This chain's CDR3 is CASSVGQGGFETQYF. DNA for the CDR3: TGTGCCAGCAGCGTCGGACAGGGGGGTTTTGAGACCCAGTACTTC.

The genes are TRBV29-1 and TRBJ2-3; 8 bases align to TRBD1. Germline V gives CDR1 SQVTM, CDR2 ANQGSEA. After removal of 4 bases from V and 2 bases from J, the junction contained 2 bases not matched to a gene. The CDR3 extends over 13 amino acids. The CDR3 loop is CSVGDRNTDTQYF. In DNA form, the CDR3 reads TGCAGCGTTGGGGACAGGAACACAGATACGCAGTATTTT.

This clone has only a few counts. The chain is built from TRBV4-2 and TRBJ2-3; 11 bases are a match to TRBD1. The CDR3 runs 16 residues. With 3 bases clipped from V and 4 bases from J, the junction kept 6 bases outside the gene matches. Germline assignment: CDR1 LGHNA and CDR2 YNFKEQ. In DNA form, the CDR3 reads TGTGCCAGCAGCCAGGAAGAGGGACAGGGGGCAGATACGCAGTATTTT. Its translation is CASSQEEGQGADTQYF.

The chain uses TRBV7-3 and TRBJ2-5, with a weak D call TRBD1 (6 bases). Trimming took off 1 base at V and 2 bases at J, with 14 bases between the two ends. The germline V gene has CDR1 SGHTA and CDR2 FQGTGA. This CDR3 comprises 16 residues. CDR3 protein: CASSLIGRGRQETQYF. The CDR3 nucleotides read TGTGCCAGCAGCTTAATTGGCAGGGGAAGGCAAGAGACCCAGTACTTC.

The chain uses TRBV18 and TRBJ1-2; 8 bases line up with TRBD1. Germline V gene data show CDR1 as KGHSH and CDR2 as LQKENI. Trimming cost V 6 bases and J 4 bases; bases outside gene matches: 7. The CDR3 has 14 residues. The CDR3 protein is CASSPGTGGYGYTF. The DNA for the CDR3 is TGTGCCAGCTCGCCCGGGACAGGTGGCTATGGCTACACCTTC.

The chain is built from TRBV19 and TRBJ1-6, with D uncertain. Per germline, CDR1 LNHDA and CDR2 SQIVND (reference sequence). V lost 7 bases, J lost 5 bases, and 12 bases lay in between. This CDR3 spans 14 amino acids. CDR3 loop: CASTERTNNSPLHF. The CDR3 region has the DNA TGTGCCAGTACCGAAAGAACAAATAATTCACCCCTCCACTTT.

The V call is TRBV6-1, the J call TRBJ1-1, with 9 bases aligning to TRBD1. The CDR3 is made up of 15 amino acids. V gave up 8 bases and J gave up 0 bases; unmatched junction bases: 7. Looked up from germline, CDR1 is MNHNS and CDR2 is SASEGT. The CDR3 region is CASWDRANLNTEAFF. The CDR3 nucleotides read TGTGCCAGCTGGGACAGGGCTAATTTGAACACTGAAGCTTTCTTT.

This clone was seen just once. The CDR3, as DNA: TGCGCCAGCAGCCAAGAGGGCACAGTTGAAGCTTTCTTT. Amino acid sequence: CASSQEGTVEAFF. The chain is built from TRBV4-1 and TRBJ1-1, with no clear D. This CDR3 region has 13 residues. The germline V gene encodes CDR1 MGHRA and CDR2 YSYEKL. V gave up 0 bases and J gave up 7 bases, with 9 bases separating them.

This clone was seen only a few times. The chain couples TRBV5-1 to TRBJ1-6; 8 nucleotides align to TRBD1. Germline values: CDR1 SGHRS, CDR2 YFSETQ. The length of the CDR3 is 15 residues. J lost 6 bases, V lost 4 bases, and 6 bases had no gene match. The CDR3 region has the DNA TGCGCCAGCAGCCCCGGACAGGGCCGTAATTCACCCCTCCACTTT. Translated: CASSPGQGRNSPLHF.

This chain uses TRBV19 with TRBJ1-2; 9 positions agree with TRBD1. Germline lookup yields CDR1 LNHDA and CDR2 SQIVND (reference sequence). V shed 6 bases and J 1 base; nucleotides not matched to a gene: 9. The CDR3 is made up of 16 amino acids. CDR3 sequence: CASSSGQGRSNYGYTF. The CDR3 region has the DNA TGTGCCAGTAGCTCGGGACAGGGCCGAAGTAACTATGGCTACACCTTC.

The chain is built from TRBV11-1 and TRBJ2-3; a weak D match, TRBD1 (6 bases). V was trimmed by 1 base and J by 7 bases, leaving 15 bases between them. The germline CDR1 and CDR2 sequences are SGHAT and FQDESV (reference sequence). The CDR3 has 15 residues. The CDR3 protein is CASSLGDTGTNTQYF. The DNA for the CDR3 is TGTGCCAGCAGCTTAGGGGATACCGGGACAAATACGCAGTATTTT.

The V gene is TRBV11-2, the J gene TRBJ1-3, with D possibly TRBD1 on 6 matching bases. The CDR3 length is 16 residues. The germline CDR1 and CDR2 sequences are SGHAT and FQNNGV. V was pared by 6 bases and J by 0 bases, with 15 bases between. This chain's CDR3 is CASRGGQGYSGNTIYF. In DNA, the CDR3 is TGTGCCAGCAGGGGGGGGCAGGGGTACTCTGGAAACACCATATATTTT.

This rearrangement joins TRBV10-3 to TRBJ2-7; 13 bases line up with TRBD2. The CDR3 is made up of 13 amino acids. Looked up from germline, CDR1 is ENHRY and CDR2 is SYGVKD. V was pared by 4 bases and J by 7 bases, with 1 base of the junction left unmatched. The CDR3: CAISGTSGGEQYF. Written as DNA, the CDR3 is TGTGCCATCAGTGGGACTAGCGGGGGTGAGCAGTACTTC.

This chain joins TRBV6-1 and TRBJ2-3, with TRBD2 as a possible D gene (6 bases). The CDR3 spans 14 residues. Germline lookup yields CDR1 MNHNS and CDR2 SASEGT. Trimming removed 2 bases from V and 5 bases from J, with 11 bases in between. The CDR3 here is CASSERASVDTQYF. As DNA, the CDR3 is TGTGCCAGCAGTGAAAGGGCTAGCGTAGATACGCAGTATTTT.

This sequence joins TRBV5-6 and TRBJ1-2; no clear D. V lost 4 bases and J 0 bases, leaving 22 bases between the germline ends. Germline V lookup: CDR1 SGHDT, CDR2 YYEEEE. This CDR3 has 18 residues. The CDR3: CASSPLVGGGRSNYGYTF. CDR3 bases: TGTGCCAGCAGCCCTCTAGTTGGTGGAGGCAGGTCTAACTATGGCTACACCTTC.

The chain links TRBV27 to TRBJ2-3; 15 bases agree with TRBD2. V trimming: 5 bases; J trimming: 5 bases; junction bases outside the gene matches: 14. Germline V gives CDR1 MNHEY, CDR2 SMNVEV (reference sequence). CDR3 length: 19 residues. CDR3 DNA: TGTGCCAGCAGTCTCCAATACCCCTGGACTAGCGGGGGGGGAGATACGCAGTATTTT. Its protein product is CASSLQYPWTSGGGDTQYF.